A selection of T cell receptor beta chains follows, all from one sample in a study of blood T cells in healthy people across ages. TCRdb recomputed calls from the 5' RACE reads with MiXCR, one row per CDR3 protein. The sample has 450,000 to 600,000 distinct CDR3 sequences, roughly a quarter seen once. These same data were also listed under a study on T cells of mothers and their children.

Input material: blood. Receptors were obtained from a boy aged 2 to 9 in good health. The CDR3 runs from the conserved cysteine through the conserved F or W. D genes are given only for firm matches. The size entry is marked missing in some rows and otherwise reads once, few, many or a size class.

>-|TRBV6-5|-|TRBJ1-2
TGTGCCAGCAGTCACGGGGATGGCAATGGCTACACCTTC
CASSHGDGNGYTF
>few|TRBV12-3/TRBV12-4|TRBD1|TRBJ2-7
TGTGCCAGCAGTGAACCGGGACAGGGGGCCTACGAGCAGTACTTC
CASSEPGQGAYEQYF
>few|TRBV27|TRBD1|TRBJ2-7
TGTGCCAGCAGTAGACCGGGACAGGGGGGGGAGCAGTACTTC
CASSRPGQGGEQYF
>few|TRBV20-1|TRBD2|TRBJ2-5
TGCAGTCTGACTAGCGGGGGACCAAAAGAGACCCAGTACTTC
CSLTSGGPKETQYF
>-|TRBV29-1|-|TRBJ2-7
TGCAGCGTTGAGGGCAGAAGCCACGAGCAGTACTTC
CSVEGRSHEQYF
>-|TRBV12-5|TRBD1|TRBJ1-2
TGTGCTAGTGGCCGAGGGGGACAGTTAGATGGCTACACCTTC
CASGRGGQLDGYTF
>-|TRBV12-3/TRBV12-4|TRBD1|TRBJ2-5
TGTGCCAGCAGCCGGACAGGGGAGGAGGAGACCCAGTACTTC
CASSRTGEEETQYF
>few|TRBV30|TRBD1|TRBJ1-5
TGTGCCTGGAGCGACAGGGGGAATCAGCCCCAGCATTTT
CAWSDRGNQPQHF
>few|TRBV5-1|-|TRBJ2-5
TGCGCCAGCAGCCCGGGACTGAACCAAGAGACCCAGTACTTC
CASSPGLNQETQYF
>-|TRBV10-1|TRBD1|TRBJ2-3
TGCGCCAGCAGTGAGTCGATAACAACAGGGGGAAGAGATACGCAGTATTTT
CASSESITTGGRDTQYF
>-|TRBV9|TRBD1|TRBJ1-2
TGTGCCAGCAGCCTGAAACCCGGGACAGGGCCCTTCGGTTTTAATGGCTACACCTTC
CASSLKPGTGPFGFNGYTF
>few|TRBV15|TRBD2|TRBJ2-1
TGTACCACCAGCAGAGATGGGTTAGCGGGGGGCGGGAATGAGCAGTTCTTC
CTTSRDGLAGGGNEQFF
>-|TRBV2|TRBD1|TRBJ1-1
TGTGCCAGCAGTCCCCGGGACAGGGGCACTGAAGCTTTCTTT
CASSPRDRGTEAFF
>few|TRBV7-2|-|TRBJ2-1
TGTGCCAGCAAAAGGGACCGGAGCTCCTACAATGAGCAGTTCTTC
CASKRDRSSYNEQFF
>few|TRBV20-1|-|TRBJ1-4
TGCAGTGCTAGAGAGACGCCTTGGGATGAAAAACTGTTTTTT
CSARETPWDEKLFF
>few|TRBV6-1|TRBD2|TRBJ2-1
TGTGCCAGCAGGGCTAGCGGGTTATACAATGAGCAGTTCTTC
CASRASGLYNEQFF
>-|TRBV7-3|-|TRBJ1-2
TGTGCCAGCAGCCCCCATCCGCTGGTAAACTATGGCTACACCTTC
CASSPHPLVNYGYTF
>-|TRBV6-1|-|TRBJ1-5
TGTGCCAGCCCCCGGGCACGACACCGAAATCAGCCCCAGCATTTT
CASPRARHRNQPQHF
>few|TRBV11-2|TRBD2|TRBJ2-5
TGTGCCAGCGTGCGGGGGGGTGACCAAGAGACCCAGTACTTC
CASVRGGDQETQYF
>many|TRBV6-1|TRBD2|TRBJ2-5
TGTGCCAGCAGTGACCCAGCGGGGGGGATAGAGACCCAGTACTTC
CASSDPAGGIETQYF
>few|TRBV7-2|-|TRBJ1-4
TGTGCCAGCAGCTTTGGACAGAGGGAAAAACTGTTTTTT
CASSFGQREKLFF
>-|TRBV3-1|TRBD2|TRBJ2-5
TGTGCCAGCAGCCTAAACAGCGGGGGAGGTTGGGAGACCCAGTACTTC
CASSLNSGGGWETQYF
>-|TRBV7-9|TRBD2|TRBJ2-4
TGTGCCAGCAGCTTATCTAGCGGGAGGGCGGGAAACATTCAGTACTTC
CASSLSSGRAGNIQYF
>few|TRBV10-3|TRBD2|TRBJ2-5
TGTGCCATCGGGGCAGACGCTAGCGGGGAGCAAGAGACCCAGTACTTC
CAIGADASGEQETQYF
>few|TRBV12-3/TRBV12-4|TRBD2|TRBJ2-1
TGTGCCAGCAGTCAGCGGACTAGCGGGACACTGCGGAATGAGCAGTTCTTC
CASSQRTSGTLRNEQFF
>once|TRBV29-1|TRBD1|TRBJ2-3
TGCAGCGTTTCCAGGGGGCTGGATACGCAGTATTTT
CSVSRGLDTQYF
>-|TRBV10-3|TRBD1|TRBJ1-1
TGTGCCATCAGTGGTCGGACAGGGGATTCAGGTGAAGCTTTCTTT
CAISGRTGDSGEAFF
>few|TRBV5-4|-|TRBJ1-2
TGTGCCAGCAGCTTGGGCCGGGACACCAAATGGGATGGCTACACCTTC
CASSLGRDTKWDGYTF
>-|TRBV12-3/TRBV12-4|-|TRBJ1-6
TGTGCCAGCGGCCGGGCCTATAATTCACCCCTCCACTTT
CASGRAYNSPLHF
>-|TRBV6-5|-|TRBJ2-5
TGTGCCAGCAGCCCCTGGGACTTCGAGGAGCAGTACTTC
CASSPWDFEEQYF
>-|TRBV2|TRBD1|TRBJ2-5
TGTGCCAGCAGGGGGGACAGCCAAGAGACCCAGTACTTC
CASRGDSQETQYF
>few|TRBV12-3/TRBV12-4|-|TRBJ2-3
TGTGCCAGCAGGACTAGTGCCACAGATACGCAGTATTTT
CASRTSATDTQYF
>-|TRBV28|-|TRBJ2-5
TGTGCCAGCAGACCCCCTGGGGCAGAAGAGACCCAGTACTTC
CASRPPGAEETQYF
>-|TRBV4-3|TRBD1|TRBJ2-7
TGCGCCAGCAGCCAAGATCTGGACAGGGCCGACGAGCAGTACTTC
CASSQDLDRADEQYF
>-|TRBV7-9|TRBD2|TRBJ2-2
TGTGCCAGCAGCTTAGAGCGGGGTAACACCGGGGAGCTGTTTTTT
CASSLERGNTGELFF
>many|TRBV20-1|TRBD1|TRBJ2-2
TGCAGTGCTGATGGCCCAGGGGGAAGCGGGGAGCTGTTTTTT
CSADGPGGSGELFF
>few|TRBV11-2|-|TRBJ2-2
TGTGCCAGCAGCTTAGTCCGGCCCGGGGAGCTGTTTTTT
CASSLVRPGELFF
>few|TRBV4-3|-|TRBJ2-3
TGCGCCAGCAGCCAAGATCTAGGCGGGACAGATACGCAGTATTTT
CASSQDLGGTDTQYF
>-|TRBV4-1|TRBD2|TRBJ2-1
TGCGCCAGCAGCCAAGGGACTAGCGGGGTAAGCTCCTACAATGAGCAGTTCTTC
CASSQGTSGVSSYNEQFF
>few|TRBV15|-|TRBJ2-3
TGTGCCACCAACGAGCAGGGTAACACAGATACGCAGTATTTT
CATNEQGNTDTQYF
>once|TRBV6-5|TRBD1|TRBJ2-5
TGTGCCAGCAGCACAGGGACAGGGGCACAAGAGTCCCAGTACTTC
CASSTGTGAQESQYF
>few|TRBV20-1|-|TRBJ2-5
TGCAGTGCTAGACTCGGCGAGGGGGGCGGGGAGACCCAGTACTTC
CSARLGEGGGETQYF
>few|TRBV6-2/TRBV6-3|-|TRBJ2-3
TGTGCCAGCAGTTACCGGGACTCAAGGACAGATACGCAGTATTTT
CASSYRDSRTDTQYF
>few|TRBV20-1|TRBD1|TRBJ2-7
TGCAGTGCTAGAGAAGGGGGCAGTTACGAGCAGTACTTC
CSAREGGSYEQYF
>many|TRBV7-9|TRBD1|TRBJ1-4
TGTGCCAGCAGCCCAGGGACAGGGACTGAAAAACTGTTTTTT
CASSPGTGTEKLFF
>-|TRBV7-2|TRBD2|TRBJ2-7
TGTGCCAGCAGCGCCCAATCTAGCGGGGTCTACGAGCAGTACTTC
CASSAQSSGVYEQYF
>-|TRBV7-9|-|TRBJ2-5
TGTGCCAGCACCGCGGACAGCCCACTGGGGGAGACCCAGTACTTC
CASTADSPLGETQYF
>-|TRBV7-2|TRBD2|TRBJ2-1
TGTGCCAGCAGCCTGTTCCGCCTAGCGGGAGGGGAGGAGCAGTTCTTC
CASSLFRLAGGEEQFF
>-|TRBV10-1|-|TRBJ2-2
TGCGCCAGCAGCCGGCAGGGGAGAGGCGGGGAGCTGTTTTTT
CASSRQGRGGELFF
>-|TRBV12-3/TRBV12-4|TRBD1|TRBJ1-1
TGTGCCAGCAGTCCTACAGGGGCCTTGAACACTGAAGCTTTCTTT
CASSPTGALNTEAFF
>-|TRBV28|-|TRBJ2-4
TGTGCCAGCAGTTTAGTTAGGGGCGCATCAAACATTCAGTACTTC
CASSLVRGASNIQYF
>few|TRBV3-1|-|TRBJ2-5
TGTGCCAGCAGCCAAGGCCCGTGGGGCCAAGAGACCCAGCACTTC
CASSQGPWGQETQHF